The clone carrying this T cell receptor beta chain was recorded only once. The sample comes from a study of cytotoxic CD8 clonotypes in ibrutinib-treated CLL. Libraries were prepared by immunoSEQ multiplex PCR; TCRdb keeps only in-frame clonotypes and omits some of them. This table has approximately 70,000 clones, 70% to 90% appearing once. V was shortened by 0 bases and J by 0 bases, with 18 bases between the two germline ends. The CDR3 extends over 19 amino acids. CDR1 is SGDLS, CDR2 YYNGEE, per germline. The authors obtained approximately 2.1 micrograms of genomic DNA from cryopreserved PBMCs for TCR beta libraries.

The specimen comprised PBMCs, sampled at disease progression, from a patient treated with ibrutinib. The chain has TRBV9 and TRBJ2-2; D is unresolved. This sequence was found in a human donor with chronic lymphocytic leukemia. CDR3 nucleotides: TGTGCCAGCAGCGTAGGGACCCAGCGCAAACGAACGAACACCGGGGAGCTGTTTTTT. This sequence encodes CASSVGTQRKRTNTGELFF.